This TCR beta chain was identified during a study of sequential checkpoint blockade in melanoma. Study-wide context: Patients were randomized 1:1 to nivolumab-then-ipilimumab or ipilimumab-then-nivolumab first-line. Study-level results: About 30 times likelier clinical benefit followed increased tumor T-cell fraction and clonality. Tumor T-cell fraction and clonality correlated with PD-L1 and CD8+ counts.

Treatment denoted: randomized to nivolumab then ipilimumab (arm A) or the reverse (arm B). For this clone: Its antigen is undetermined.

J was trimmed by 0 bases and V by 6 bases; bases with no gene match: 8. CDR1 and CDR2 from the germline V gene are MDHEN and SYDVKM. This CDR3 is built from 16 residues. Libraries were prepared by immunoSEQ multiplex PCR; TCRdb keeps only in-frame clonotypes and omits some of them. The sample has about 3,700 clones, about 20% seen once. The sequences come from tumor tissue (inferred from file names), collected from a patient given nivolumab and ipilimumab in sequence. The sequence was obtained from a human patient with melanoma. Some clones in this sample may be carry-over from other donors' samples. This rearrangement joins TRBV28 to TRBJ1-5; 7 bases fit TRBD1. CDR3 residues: CASSSGQRFSNQPQHF. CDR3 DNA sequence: TGTGCCAGCAGCTCGGGACAGCGATTTAGCAATCAGCCCCAGCATTTT.